This T cell receptor (beta chain) was retrieved from a study of shared clonotypes between healthy human individuals. Broader study findings: Deeper or shallower sequencing was expected to change how clonotypes are shared among donors. Researchers sampled blood only, noting tissue repertoires likely differ.

TCRdb keeps only in-frame clones here, not all; method: immunoSEQ multiplex PCR. The data hold around 500,000 clones, with about 80% observed a single time. The germline V gene encodes CDR1 SGHTA and CDR2 FQGNSA. The J segment lost 6 bases and the V segment lost 1 base, leaving 10 bases of the junction unmatched. The CDR3 totals 16 residues. Note on this clone: Its antigen is undetermined.

Adult Caucasians living in Nashville, Tennessee made up all of the donors. This receptor was obtained from a woman between 40 and 50 years old in good health. Some clones in this sample may be carry-over from other donors' samples. The V gene is TRBV7-2, the J gene TRBJ2-7, with 9 bases that match TRBD1. The sequenced sample was PBMCs. The chain's CDR3 is CASSLVRTGTGREQYF. CDR3 DNA sequence: TGTGCCAGCAGCTTAGTCCGGACAGGGACAGGGCGCGAGCAGTACTTC.